One sample yielded the 30 T cell receptor beta chains listed below, sequenced in a study of blood T cell repertoires in COVID-19. The data were produced by immunoSEQ multiplex PCR, yet TCRdb's version contains in-frame clones alone and is incomplete. The sample shows 120,000 to 150,000 clones, almost 90% of them seen only once. Sequencing was performed on peripheral blood. These receptors all come from an older woman with acute or convalescent COVID-19.

This chain joins TRBV19 and TRBJ2-1; weak D call: TRBD1 (5 bases). Germline CDR1 LNHDA, CDR2 SQIVND (reference sequence). This CDR3 has 15 residues. Deletions cut 0 bases from V and 7 bases from J, with 13 bases between. CDR3 amino acids: CASSIDPPGQNEQFF. CDR3 DNA: TGTGCCAGTAGTATAGATCCCCCAGGGCAGAATGAGCAGTTCTTC.

This clone was observed a single time. A junction boundary mismatches the germline segment, possibly from a read error. J is TRBJ1-5 and V is TRBV19; D gene ambiguous. This CDR3 is built from 15 residues. From germline, CDR1 is LNHDA and CDR2 SQIVND (reference sequence). For the CDR3, the DNA is TGTGCCAGTAGGATAGGGCAAAATAGCAATCAGCCCCAGCATTTT. Translating it yields CASRIGQNSNQPQHF.

This chain uses TRBV20-1 with TRBJ1-2; no clear D gene. Trimming cost V 3 bases and J 8 bases, with 10 bases left between them. The CDR3 loop spans 11 amino acids. CDR1 and CDR2 from the germline V gene are DFQATT and SNEGSKA (reference sequence). This CDR3 is CSASSGWGYTF. CDR3 nucleotide sequence: TGCAGTGCTAGTTCGGGGTGGGGCTACACCTTC.

This clone was observed a single time. The chain employs TRBV19 and TRBJ2-3; 14 bases match TRBD2. V lost 5 bases and J lost 10; bases outside the gene matches: 8. The CDR3 totals 15 residues. Germline CDR1 LNHDA, CDR2 SQIVND (reference sequence). The CDR3, as DNA: TGTGCCAGTAGTCAGACTAGCGGGGGGGCCAGGGCGCAGTATTTT. Encoded protein: CASSQTSGGARAQYF.

The rearrangement links TRBV29-1 to TRBJ2-7, with D possibly matching TRBD2 (7 bases). With 6 bases removed from V and 0 bases from J, the gap between germline ends came to 15 bases. This CDR3 has 14 residues. Germline loops: CDR1 SQVTM, CDR2 ANQGSEA. The CDR3 region has the DNA TGCAGCGTCCAGAGGCGGGGGCCCTCCTACGAGCAGTACTTC. Translation: CSVQRRGPSYEQYF.

The chain uses TRBV9 and TRBJ2-7, with D possibly being TRBD1 (5 bases). Germline V CDR1 and CDR2: SGDLS, YYNGEE. V shed 0 bases and J shed 3 bases, with 10 bases lying between them. The CDR3 is 14 amino acids. CDR3 loop: CASSVGSGLYEQYF. In nucleotides, the CDR3 is TGTGCCAGCAGCGTAGGTTCAGGGCTCTACGAGCAGTACTTC.

V usage is TRBV7-2 and J usage is TRBJ1-1, with D maybe TRBD1 (6 bases). V lost 8 bases and J lost 3, with 19 bases in between. This CDR3 spans 15 amino acids. CDR1 SGHTA and CDR2 FQGNSA come from the germline V gene. CDR3 sequence (DNA): TGTGCCAGCGGAATAGGGGGGGCGGAATACACTGAAGCTTTCTTT. This gives the protein CASGIGGAEYTEAFF.

The chain is built from TRBV29-1 and TRBJ1-1, with D uncertain. The V end lost 4 bases, the J end lost 1 base, and 4 bases lay between the germline ends. This CDR3 is built from 11 residues. Germline CDR1 reads SQVTM; CDR2 reads ANQGSEA. The CDR3 nucleotides read TGCAGCGTTGTTAAGAACACTGAAGCTTTCTTT. Amino acid sequence: CSVVKNTEAFF.

This rearrangement joins TRBV9 to TRBJ2-7; D is ambiguous. The germline CDR1 and CDR2 sequences are SGDLS and YYNGEE. V shed 0 bases and J shed 5 bases, with 9 bases lying between them. The CDR3 runs to 13 residues. Here the CDR3 DNA reads TGTGCCAGCAGCGTAGGAATAGCCAACGAGCAGTACTTC. Its translation: CASSVGIANEQYF.

V and J are TRBV19 and TRBJ1-4; TRBD1 agrees at 8 bases. The J segment lost 7 bases and the V segment lost 5 bases, leaving 12 bases of the junction unmatched. The length of the CDR3 is 16 residues. Germline V gives CDR1 LNHDA, CDR2 SQIVND (reference sequence). The CDR3 spells CASSLSLRDRLEKLFF. In DNA form, the CDR3 reads TGTGCCAGTAGTCTATCCCTCCGGGACAGGCTTGAAAAACTGTTTTTT.

The rearrangement uses TRBV19 and TRBJ2-3; perhaps TRBD2 as D (6 bases). The ends were cut back, 7 bases at V and 0 bases at J, with 14 bases in the middle. Germline V gene data show CDR1 as LNHDA and CDR2 as SQIVND (reference sequence). This CDR3 comprises 15 residues. CDR3 loop: CASTPEGGSTDTQYF. The DNA of the CDR3 is TGTGCCAGTACCCCGGAGGGCGGGAGCACAGATACGCAGTATTTT.

The V and J genes are TRBV24-1 and TRBJ2-2, with TRBD1 matching over 8 bases. Germline V gene data show CDR1 as KGHDR and CDR2 as SFDVKD. CDR3 length equals 17 residues. With 6 bases clipped from V and 2 bases from J, the junction kept 10 bases outside the gene matches. The CDR3 nucleotides read TGTGCCACCAGTTCTCAGGGGGCCCCCGCAAACACCGGGGAGCTGTTTTTT. It translates to CATSSQGAPANTGELFF.

The V call is TRBV18, the J call TRBJ1-5; 7 nucleotides agree with TRBD1. The CDR3 is 15 amino acids. V was clipped by 4 bases and J by 1 base; unmatched bases: 4. Germline CDR1 KGHSH, CDR2 LQKENI. CDR3 DNA: TGTGCCAGCTCACTACGACAGGGAAGCAATCAGCCCCAGCATTTT. Residues: CASSLRQGSNQPQHF.

The J gene is TRBJ1-2, the V gene TRBV14; tentative D call: TRBD1 (6 bases). This CDR3 has 14 amino acids. The germline V and J ends were trimmed by 1 base and 7 bases, with 13 bases remaining between them. Germline V gene sequence: CDR1 SGHDN, CDR2 FVKESK. The CDR3 loop reads CASSQAGQGGGYTF. For the CDR3, the DNA is TGTGCCAGCAGCCAAGCGGGCCAAGGGGGTGGCTACACCTTC. Complete variable domain (other parts from reference TRBV14 and TRBJ1-2): EAGVTQFPSHSVIEKGQTVTLRCDPISGHDNLYWYRRVMGKEIKFLLHFVKESKQDESGMPNNRFLAERTGGTYSTLKVQPAELEDSGVYFCASSQAGQGGGYTFGSGTRLTVV.

This sequence joins TRBV19 and TRBJ1-5; tentative D call: TRBD1 (5 bases). The CDR3 contains 15 residues. Trimming cost V 3 bases and J 7 bases, with 16 bases left between them. The germline CDR1 and CDR2 sequences are LNHDA and SQIVND (reference sequence). Here the CDR3 reads CASSIRPGRDQPQHF. As DNA, the CDR3 is TGTGCCAGTAGTATTCGTCCAGGGCGTGACCAGCCCCAGCATTTT.

The J gene is TRBJ1-2, the V gene TRBV6-5; a weak D match, TRBD1 (6 bases). The V and J ends lost 0 bases and 2 bases respectively, with 7 bases between them. CDR1 is MNHEY, CDR2 SVGAGI, per germline. CDR3 length: 14 residues. The CDR3: CASSYSDRNYGYTF. DNA of the CDR3: TGTGCCAGCAGTTACTCGGACAGAAACTATGGCTACACCTTC.

The chain employs TRBV9 and TRBJ2-2, with D possibly being TRBD1 (6 bases). The CDR3 length is 16 residues. V lost 0 bases, J lost 0 bases, and 9 bases lay in between. CDR1 is SGDLS and CDR2 is YYNGEE in the germline V gene. CDR3 protein: CASSVGGTTNTGELFF. In DNA, the CDR3 is TGTGCCAGCAGCGTAGGTGGGACAACGAACACCGGGGAGCTGTTTTTT.

V and J are TRBV2 and TRBJ2-5; D not resolved. The germline V gene has CDR1 SNHLY and CDR2 FYNNEI. This CDR3 has 11 residues. With 7 bases removed from V and 4 bases from J, the gap between germline ends came to 7 bases. CDR3 sequence reads: CASKPGETQYF. The CDR3 DNA is TGTGCCAGCAAGCCGGGAGAGACCCAGTACTTC.

V gene TRBV27 combines with J gene TRBJ2-7; 8 nucleotides line up with TRBD2. The length of the CDR3 is 15 residues. Germline loops: CDR1 MNHEY, CDR2 SMNVEV (reference sequence). J gave up 3 bases and V 5 bases, and 9 bases lay outside the gene matches. This chain's CDR3 is CASSIRAGENYEQYF. CDR3 bases: TGTGCCAGCAGTATCCGAGCGGGGGAGAACTACGAGCAGTACTTC.

J is TRBJ2-2 and V is TRBV9, with 8 bases aligning to TRBD1. The CDR3 has 15 residues. The germline gives CDR1 SGDLS, CDR2 YYNGEE. V gave up 0 bases and J gave up 7 bases; unmatched junction bases: 5. The CDR3 here is CASSVDQGASGELFF. For the CDR3, the DNA is TGTGCCAGCAGCGTAGATCAGGGGGCAAGCGGGGAGCTGTTTTTT. Full variable domain (outside the CDR3, taken from reference TRBV9 and TRBJ2-2): DSGVTQTPKHLITATGQRVTLRCSPRSGDLSVYWYQQSLDQGLQFLIQYYNGEERAKGNILERFSAQQFPDLHSELNLSSLELGDSALYFCASSVDQGASGELFFGEGSRLTVL.

The chain has TRBV4-3 and TRBJ2-7; D remains unclear. V lost 3 bases and J lost 0, with 9 bases in between. Germline-derived CDR1 and CDR2 are LGHNA and YSLEER. The CDR3 runs 14 residues. CDR3 amino acids: CASSHHAASYEQYF. The CDR3 DNA sequence: TGCGCCAGCAGCCATCACGCGGCCTCCTACGAGCAGTACTTC.

This sequence joins TRBV30 and TRBJ1-1; D possibly corresponds to TRBD1 (6 bases). Trimming stripped 0 bases from V and 4 bases from J, with 9 bases between. Germline CDR1 and CDR2: GTSNPN and SVGIG (reference sequence). The CDR3 is 13 residues long. The CDR3 protein is CAWSVTGSTEAFF. The CDR3 nucleotides read TGTGCCTGGAGTGTGACAGGAAGCACTGAAGCTTTCTTT. Full variable domain (missing parts from reference TRBV30 and TRBJ1-1): SQTIHQWPATLVQPVGSPLSLECTVEGTSNPNLYWYRQAAGRGLQLLFYSVGIGQISSEVPQNLSASRPQDRQFILSSKKLLLSDSGFYLCAWSVTGSTEAFFGQGTRLTVV.

The chain has TRBV19 and TRBJ1-2; 9 bases are shared with TRBD1. V lost 5 bases and J lost 4; bases outside the gene matches: 5. CDR1 is LNHDA, CDR2 SQIVND, per germline (reference sequence). The CDR3 has 14 residues. CDR3: CASSETGGVYGYTF. In DNA form, the CDR3 reads TGTGCCAGTAGTGAAACAGGGGGCGTCTATGGCTACACCTTC.

The chain carries TRBV18 and TRBJ2-5; no reliable D call. CDR1 and CDR2 (germline): KGHSH, LQKENI. V lost 6 bases to trimming and J lost 4 bases, with 9 bases between them. CDR3 length: 12 amino acids. CDR3 DNA: TGTGCCAGCTCTCCCGGGTTAGAGACCCAGTACTTC. Translated: CASSPGLETQYF.

V gene TRBV2 combines with J gene TRBJ1-1; TRBD1 might be the D (6 bases). This CDR3 region has 14 residues. V was cut by 7 bases and J by 1 base, with 13 bases left in between. Germline CDR1 and CDR2: SNHLY and FYNNEI. For the CDR3, the DNA is TGTGCCAGCAACCTACAGGGAAAGAACACTGAAGCTTTCTTT. Protein product: CASNLQGKNTEAFF.

The J gene is TRBJ1-1, the V gene TRBV2; possible D gene TRBD1, 5 bases. In germline, CDR1 is SNHLY, CDR2 FYNNEI. The CDR3 spans 15 residues. V lost 5 bases to trimming and J lost 3 bases, with 16 bases between them. The CDR3 nucleotides read TGTGCCAGCAGTCCCCAGGGATACTTATACACTGAAGCTTTCTTT. Translated: CASSPQGYLYTEAFF. The whole variable domain, remainder taken from reference TRBV2 and TRBJ1-1, is EPEVTQTPSHQVTQMGQEVILRCVPISNHLYFYWYRQILGQKVEFLVSFYNNEISEKSEIFDDQFSVERPDGSNFTLKIRSTKLEDSAMYFCASSPQGYLYTEAFFGQGTRLTVV.

The chain links TRBV25-1 to TRBJ1-1; 7 bases are shared with TRBD1. Germline V gives CDR1 MGHDK, CDR2 SYGVNS. The CDR3 runs to 13 residues. With V trimmed by 6 bases and J by 4 bases, 5 bases remained unmatched. The CDR3 DNA follows: TGTGCCAGCAGCAGACAGGGTCTCACTGAAGCTTTCTTT. Its translation is CASSRQGLTEAFF.

The chain uses TRBV6-5 and TRBJ2-7; no reliable D call. CDR3 length: 11 residues. CDR1 and CDR2 from the germline V gene are MNHEY and SVGAGI. V was shortened by 6 bases and J by 2 bases, with 5 bases between the two germline ends. This CDR3 reads CASSTAYEQYF. The CDR3 nucleotides are TGTGCCAGCAGCACAGCCTACGAGCAGTACTTC.

This clone has only a few counts. The gene calls are TRBV28 and TRBJ1-4, with 11 positions matching TRBD1. After removal of 5 bases from V and 1 base from J, the junction contained 12 bases not matched to a gene. Per the germline V gene, CDR1 is MDHEN and CDR2 is SYDVKM. The CDR3 totals 19 residues. The chain's CDR3 is CASSIPLGQGGLTNEKLFF. The DNA of the CDR3 is TGTGCCAGCAGTATACCACTGGGACAGGGGGGCTTAACTAATGAAAAACTGTTTTTT.

The chain links TRBV6-5 to TRBJ1-6, with 7 bases fitting TRBD1. Germline CDR1 MNHEY, CDR2 SVGAGI. The CDR3 consists of 14 residues. V gave up 1 base and J gave up 10 bases; unmatched junction bases: 4. CDR3 loop: CASSYWRGHSPLHF. The CDR3 DNA reads TGTGCCAGCAGTTACTGGAGGGGGCACTCACCCCTCCACTTT.